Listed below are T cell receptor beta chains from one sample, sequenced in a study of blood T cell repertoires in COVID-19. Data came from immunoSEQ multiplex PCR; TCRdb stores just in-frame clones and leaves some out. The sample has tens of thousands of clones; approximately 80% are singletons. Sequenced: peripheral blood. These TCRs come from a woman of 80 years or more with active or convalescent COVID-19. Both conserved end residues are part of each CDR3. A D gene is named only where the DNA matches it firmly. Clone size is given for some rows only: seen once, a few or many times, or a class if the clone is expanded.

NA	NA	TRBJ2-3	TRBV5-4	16	TGTGCCAGCAGCTTGGCCTTGAGGACAGACACAGATACGCAGTATTTT	CASSLALRTDTDTQYF
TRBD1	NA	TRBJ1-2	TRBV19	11	TGTGCCAGTAGTATTTTGGACAGGATATTCTTC	CASSILDRIFF
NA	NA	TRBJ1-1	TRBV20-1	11	TGCAGTGCTGAGGTGGTCACTGAAGCTTTCTTT	CSAEVVTEAFF
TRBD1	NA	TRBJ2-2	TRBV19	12	TGTGCCGGACAGGAATCCGCCGGGGAGCTGTTTTTT	CAGQESAGELFF
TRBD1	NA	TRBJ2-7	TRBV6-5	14	TGTGCCAGCAGTATGCGGACAGGGGACTACGAGCAGTACTTC	CASSMRTGDYEQYF
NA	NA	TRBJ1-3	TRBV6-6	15	TGTGCCAGCAGTTACGCGACAGAATCTGGAAACACCATATATTTT	CASSYATESGNTIYF
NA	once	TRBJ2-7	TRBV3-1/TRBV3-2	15	TGTGCCAGCAGCCAAGATCTTGGGGCCCCCTACGAGCAGTACTTC	CASSQDLGAPYEQYF
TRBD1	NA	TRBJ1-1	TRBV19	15	TGTGCCAGTAGTTTTCAAGGGGGCGGTAACACTGAAGCTTTCTTT	CASSFQGGGNTEAFF
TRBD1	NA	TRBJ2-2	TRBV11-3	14	TGTGCCAGCAGCCAGACAGGGGCCTCCGGGGAGCTGTTTTTT	CASSQTGASGELFF
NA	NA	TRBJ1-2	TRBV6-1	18	TGTGCCAGCAGTGAAGCAGAGATCAACAGGGTCTCTACCTATGGCTACACCTTC	CASSEAEINRVSTYGYTF
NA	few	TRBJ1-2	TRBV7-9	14	TGTGCCAGCAGCTTAGGGGGCCCAGTGTATGGCTACACCTTC	CASSLGGPVYGYTF
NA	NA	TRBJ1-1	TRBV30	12	TGTGCCTGGGGACATTTGAACACTGAAGCTTTCTTT	CAWGHLNTEAFF
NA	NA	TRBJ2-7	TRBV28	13	TGTGCCAGCAGTCAGGTTCTTACCTACGAGCAGTACTTC	CASSQVLTYEQYF
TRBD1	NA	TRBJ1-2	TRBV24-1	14	TGTGCCACCAGTGACCCCCGACAGGGTAGGGGCTACACCTTC	CATSDPRQGRGYTF
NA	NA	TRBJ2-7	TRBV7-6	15	TGTGCCAGCAGCCCCTCCGGGTCAACAAACTACGAGCAGTACTTC	CASSPSGSTNYEQYF
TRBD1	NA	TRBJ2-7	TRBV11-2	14	TGTGCCAGCAGCCCACCGGGACAGAGATACGAGCAGTACTTC	CASSPPGQRYEQYF
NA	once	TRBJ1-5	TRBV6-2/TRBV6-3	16	TGTGCCAGCAGTTACGTGGTTCAGCGGGGCAATCAGCCCCAGCATTTT	CASSYVVQRGNQPQHF
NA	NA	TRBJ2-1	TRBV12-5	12	TGTGCTAGTGGTTTGAGGGGTAATGAGCAGTTCTTC	CASGLRGNEQFF
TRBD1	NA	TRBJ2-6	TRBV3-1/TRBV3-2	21	TGTGCCAGCAGCCTAGTAGCTTTCGGGACAGGCTTTCGCTCTGGGGCCAACGTCCTGACTTTC	CASSLVAFGTGFRSGANVLTF
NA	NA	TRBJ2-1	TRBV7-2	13	TGTGCCAGCAGCTTAGGCAGCGGGTATGAGCAGTTCTTC	CASSLGSGYEQFF
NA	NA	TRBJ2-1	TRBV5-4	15	TGTGCCAGCAGCTTGGTAGGACAGCTTGACAATGAGCAGTTCTTC	CASSLVGQLDNEQFF
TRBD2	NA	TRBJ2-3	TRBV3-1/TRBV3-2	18	TGTGCCAGCAGCCAAGAAATAAGCGGGGGGTTGTCTACAGATACGCAGTATTTT	CASSQEISGGLSTDTQYF
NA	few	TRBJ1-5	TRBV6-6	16	TGTGCCAGCAGTTCCCCCTCGACAGAGTTCAATCAGCCCCAGCATTTT	CASSSPSTEFNQPQHF
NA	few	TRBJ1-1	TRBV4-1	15	TGCGCCAGCAGCCAAGCTCAGGGGATGAACACTGAAGCTTTCTTT	CASSQAQGMNTEAFF
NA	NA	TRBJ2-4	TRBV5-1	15	TGCGCCAGCAGTCCAGTGAACCCTGCCAAAAACATTCAGTACTTC	CASSPVNPAKNIQYF
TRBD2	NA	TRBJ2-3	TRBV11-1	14	TGTGCCAGCAGCGTTGGACTAGCAGCAGATACGCAGTATTTT	CASSVGLAADTQYF
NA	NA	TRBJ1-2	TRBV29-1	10	TGCGTGGCGGGGGCGACACCATACACCTTC	CVAGATPYTF
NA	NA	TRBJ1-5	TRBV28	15	TGTGCCAGCAGTCCCTCGGGACACCGCAATCAGCCCCAGCATTTT	CASSPSGHRNQPQHF
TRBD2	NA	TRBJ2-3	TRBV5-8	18	TGTGCCAGCAGCTGGGGAGTTAGCGGGACTTCTAGCACAGATACGCAGTATTTT	CASSWGVSGTSSTDTQYF
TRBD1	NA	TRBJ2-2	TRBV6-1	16	TGTGCCAGCAGTGAAATTTGGCAGGGGGCCACCGGGGAGCTGTTTTTT	CASSEIWQGATGELFF
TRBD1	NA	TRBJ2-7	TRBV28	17	TGTGCCAGCAGAACTGATCCCGGGACAGGTGATTCCTACGAGCAGTACTTC	CASRTDPGTGDSYEQYF
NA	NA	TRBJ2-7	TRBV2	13	TGTGCCAGCAGTCCAAGGACAGACTACGAGCAGTACTTC	CASSPRTDYEQYF
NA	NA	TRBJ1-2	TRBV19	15	TGTGCCAGTACCCCTCGGGAAGGGCAAGGCTATGGCTACACCTTC	CASTPREGQGYGYTF
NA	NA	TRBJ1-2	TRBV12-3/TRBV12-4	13	TGTGCCAGCACAAAGAGCACTAACTATGGCTACACCTTC	CASTKSTNYGYTF
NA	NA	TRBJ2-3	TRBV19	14	TGTGCCAGTAGTCTGCCAGGGGCCAGGACTACGCAGTATTTT	CASSLPGARTTQYF
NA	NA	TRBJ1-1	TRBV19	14	TGTGCCAGTAGTTCAATCGGGGGGCACACTGAAGCTTTCTTT	CASSSIGGHTEAFF
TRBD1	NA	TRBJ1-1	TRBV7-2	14	TGTGCCAGCAGCGGCGACAGGGTGAACACTGAAGCTTTCTTT	CASSGDRVNTEAFF
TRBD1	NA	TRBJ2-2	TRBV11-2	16	TGTGCCAGCAGCCCACAGACAGGGACGAACACCGGGGAGCTGTTTTTT	CASSPQTGTNTGELFF
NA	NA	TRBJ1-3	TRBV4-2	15	TGTGCCAGCAGCTTGCAGGGGAACGGTGGAAACACCATATATTTT	CASSLQGNGGNTIYF
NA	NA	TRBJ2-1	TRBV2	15	TGTGCCAGCAGTGGTATTGGGGGCCGCTACAATGAGCAGTTCTTC	CASSGIGGRYNEQFF
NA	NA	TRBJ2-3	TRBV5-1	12	TGCGCCAGCAGCTTCTCCACAGATACGCAGTATTTT	CASSFSTDTQYF
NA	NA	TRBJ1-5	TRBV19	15	TGTGCCAGTAGTACAGCAGGGGAGTTCGGTCAGCCCCAGCATTTT	CASSTAGEFGQPQHF
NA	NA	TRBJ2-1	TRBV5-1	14	TGCGCCAGCTACGGGTCCTCGCCCTACAATGAGCAGTTCTTC	CASYGSSPYNEQFF
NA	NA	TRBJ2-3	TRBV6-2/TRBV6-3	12	TGTGCCAGCAGCCAGGGACATAGCCCACAGTATTTT	CASSQGHSPQYF
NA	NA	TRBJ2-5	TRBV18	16	TGTGCCAGCTCAAGACAACACCACCCACCAGAAGAGACCCAGTACTTC	CASSRQHHPPEETQYF
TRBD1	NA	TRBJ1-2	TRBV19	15	TGTGCCAGTAGTCCTCAACAGGGGGTCGACTATGGCTACACCTTC	CASSPQQGVDYGYTF
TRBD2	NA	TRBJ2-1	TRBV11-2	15	TGTGCCAGCAGCTTGAGACTAGCGGGAGCCAATGAGCAGTTCTTC	CASSLRLAGANEQFF
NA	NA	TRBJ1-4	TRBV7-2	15	TGTGCCAGCAGCACTAGACTCGCAACTAATGAAAAACTGTTTTTT	CASSTRLATNEKLFF
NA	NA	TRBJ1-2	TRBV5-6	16	TGTGCCAGCAGCTTTCGCGTCGGTGGTATTGTTGATGGCTACACCTTC	CASSFRVGGIVDGYTF
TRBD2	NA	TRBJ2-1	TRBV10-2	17	TGCGCCAGCAGTGAATCCGTAGGGACTAGCGGGGGTGGTAGGCAGTTCTTC	CASSESVGTSGGGRQFF
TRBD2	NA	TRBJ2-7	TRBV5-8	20	TGTGCCAGCAGCTTGGAACCGGGACTAGCGGGAGGCCCTAGCTCCTACGAGCAGTACTTC	CASSLEPGLAGGPSSYEQYF
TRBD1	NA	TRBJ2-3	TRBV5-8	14	TGTGCCAGCAGCCAGGGACAGGGCACAGATACGCAGTATTTT	CASSQGQGTDTQYF
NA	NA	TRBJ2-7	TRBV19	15	TGTGCCAGTAGTATGCCTGGCCAAGGGGTCTACGAGCAGTACTTC	CASSMPGQGVYEQYF
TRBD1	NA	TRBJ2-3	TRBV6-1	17	TGTGCCAGCAGTGCCGTACAGGGGATCGGGTTGCCAGATACGCAGTATTTT	CASSAVQGIGLPDTQYF
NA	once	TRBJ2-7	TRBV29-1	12	TGCAGCGTTCGCGAACAGTACTACGAGCAGTACTTC	CSVREQYYEQYF